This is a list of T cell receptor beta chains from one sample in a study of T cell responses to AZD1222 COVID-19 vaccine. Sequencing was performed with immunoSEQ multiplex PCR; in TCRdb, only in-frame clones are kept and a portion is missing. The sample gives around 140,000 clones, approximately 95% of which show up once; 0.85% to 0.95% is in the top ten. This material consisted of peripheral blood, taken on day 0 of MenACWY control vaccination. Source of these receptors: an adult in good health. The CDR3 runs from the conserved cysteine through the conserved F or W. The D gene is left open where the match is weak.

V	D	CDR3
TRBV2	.	CASSERGGAYNEQFF
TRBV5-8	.	CASTRRGSYNSPLHF
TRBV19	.	CASSQGRIQPQHF
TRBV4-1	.	CASSLDVQGETQYF
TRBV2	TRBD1	CASSGQGLSYEQYF
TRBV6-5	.	CASRSSHRAFF
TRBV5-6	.	CASSLNYYNEQFF
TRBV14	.	CASSQPGPPIGAEAFF
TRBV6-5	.	CASSYDGLETQYF
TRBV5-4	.	CASSYFSGAKNTEAFF
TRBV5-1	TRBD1	CASSREEDRARHGYTF
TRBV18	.	CASSPRMTANSGNTIYF
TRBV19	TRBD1	CASSSELRQGGYEQYF
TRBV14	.	CASSQDGETQYF
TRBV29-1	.	CSVGSSTAEAFF
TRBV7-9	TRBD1	CASSPPGQGATGYTF
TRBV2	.	CASGRGGTISF
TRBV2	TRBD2	CASSLQRAGGRTGELFF
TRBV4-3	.	CASSQESRTSNYGYTF
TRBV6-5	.	CASSYDVTYNEQFF
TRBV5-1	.	CASSPQTGANEQFF
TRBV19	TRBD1	CASTLLPAGTGSDNQPQHF
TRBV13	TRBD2	CASSVWTSRKETQYF
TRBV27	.	CASSLRWGGRFAPNEQFF
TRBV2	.	CASSWDGMNTEAFF
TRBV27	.	CASSSTETQYF
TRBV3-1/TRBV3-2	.	CASSPSLSYGYTF
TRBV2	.	CATKDGRNEKLFF
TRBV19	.	CASSPHLRTEAFF
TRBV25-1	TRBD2	CASSALAGRGVETQYF
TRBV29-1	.	CSVERDYGYTF
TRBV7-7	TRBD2	CASSPQRGPFNEQFF
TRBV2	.	CASSEEGRTVGSPLHF
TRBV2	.	CASSGTVNTEAFF
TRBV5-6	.	CASSPTGRANYGYTF